The 12 T cell receptor beta chains given below trace back to one sample, sequenced in a study of T cells in Graves' hyperthyroidism and ophthalmopathy. What was amplified from RNA transcripts were TCR beta CDR3 regions. HTBI primers were used for first-round RT-PCR of the TCR CDR3. MiXCR, applied by TCRdb to the multiplex PCR reads, yields one record per CDR3 protein. The profile shows 600,000 to 850,000 distinct CDR3 sequences, around 20% of them singletons. Sequencing input: blood. The receptors originated from a woman between 45 and 60 years old with Graves' hyperthyroidism that later progressed to Graves' ophthalmopathy.

This clonotype was seen repeatedly, ten times or more. The gene calls are TRBV5-1 and TRBJ2-2, with unresolved D. The CDR3 has 15 amino acids. Germline CDR1 reads SGHRS; CDR2 reads YFSETQ. V lost 4 bases, J lost 4 bases, and 14 bases lay in between. The CDR3, as DNA: TGCGCCAGCAGCGCCCCCGGGTCCGGCACCGGGGAGCTGTTTTTT. Its protein product is CASSAPGSGTGELFF.

The chain links TRBV10-3 to TRBJ2-3, with D maybe TRBD2 (6 bases). Trimming shortened V by 4 bases and J by 5 bases, and 13 bases separated the two germline ends. This CDR3 comprises 14 residues. Germline CDR1 is ENHRY and CDR2 is SYGVKD. Here the CDR3 reads CAISGLEAGDTQYF. Here the CDR3 DNA reads TGTGCCATCAGTGGTCTAGAAGCGGGAGATACGCAGTATTTT.

The V and J genes are TRBV5-1 and TRBJ2-7; 7 bases line up with TRBD1. Trimming at V came to 3 bases and at J to 7 bases, leaving 10 bases not matched to a gene. The germline V gene has CDR1 SGHRS and CDR2 YFSETQ. The CDR3 loop spans 14 amino acids. In DNA form, the CDR3 reads TGCGCCAGCAGCTCATCCGGGACAGACAGGGAGCAGTACTTC. Protein sequence: CASSSSGTDREQYF.

This sequence joins TRBV27 and TRBJ2-6, with 7 nucleotides matching TRBD1. There are 16 residues in the CDR3. Germline values: CDR1 MNHEY, CDR2 SMNVEV (reference sequence). Trimming took 6 bases from V and 2 from J; bases not matched to a gene: 7. This CDR3 reads CASSLRGNPGANVLTF. The CDR3 coding sequence is TGTGCCAGCAGCCTCAGGGGGAACCCTGGGGCCAACGTCCTGACTTTC.

This clonotype was seen ten or more times. The chain has TRBV30 and TRBJ2-2; weak D call: TRBD2 (5 bases). The ends were cut back, 2 bases at V and 4 bases at J, with 11 bases in the middle. In germline, CDR1 is GTSNPN, CDR2 SVGIG (reference sequence). The CDR3 covers 14 residues. This CDR3 is CAWSSGILTGELFF. The CDR3 DNA sequence: TGTGCCTGGAGTTCCGGGATCCTCACCGGGGAGCTGTTTTTT.

This clonotype was observed a handful of times. The rearrangement joins TRBV7-9 to TRBJ2-4; D is possibly TRBD1 or TRBD2 (5 bases each). Trimming pared 1 base from V and 7 bases from J, leaving 11 bases between. CDR3 length: 14 residues. Germline V CDR1 and CDR2: SEHNR, FQNEAQ (reference sequence). The CDR3 coding sequence is TGTGCCAGCAGCTTAGTGGGGGAAGGGAACATTCAGTACTTC. Amino acid sequence: CASSLVGEGNIQYF.

The sample holds a few counts of this clonotype. The chain employs TRBV6-1 and TRBJ1-2; 9 bases are a match to TRBD1. This CDR3 has 14 amino acids. Trimming took 5 bases from V and 4 from J; bases not matched to a gene: 5. The germline gives CDR1 MNHNS, CDR2 SASEGT. As DNA, the CDR3 is TGTGCCAGCAGTATAGGACAGGGGAGCTATGGCTACACCTTC. It encodes CASSIGQGSYGYTF.

The table lists this clonotype with a few counts. Here the CDR3 DNA reads TGTGCCACCAGCATCTCCGGGACAGAGCATGAGGGGCAGTTCTTC. It encodes CATSISGTEHEGQFF. The gene calls are TRBV15 and TRBJ2-1; 7 positions match TRBD1. With 4 bases clipped from V and 12 bases from J, the junction kept 15 bases outside the gene matches. Germline CDR1 reads LNHNV; CDR2 reads YYDKDF (reference sequence). The CDR3 is 15 residues long.

Ten or more counts support this clonotype. V and J are TRBV18 and TRBJ1-1, with 7 bases aligning to TRBD1. Germline lookup yields CDR1 KGHSH and CDR2 LQKENI. J gave up 0 bases and V 2 bases, and 3 bases lay outside the gene matches. CDR3 size: 15 residues. The CDR3 DNA reads TGTGCCAGCTCACCATTCCAGGGGGTGAACACTGAAGCTTTCTTT. Amino acid sequence: CASSPFQGVNTEAFF.

This clonotype was counted between two and nine times. The chain couples TRBV27 to TRBJ1-2; 8 positions match TRBD1. V shed 6 bases, J shed 4 bases, and the junction held 7 bases outside the gene matches. This CDR3 has 14 residues. Germline V lookup: CDR1 MNHEY, CDR2 SMNVEV (reference sequence). CDR3 in DNA: TGTGCCAGCAGCCACGGACAGGGTGGCTATGGCTACACCTTC. Translated: CASSHGQGGYGYTF.

A few counts support this clonotype. The CDR3 nucleotides read TGCGCCAGCAGCCAAGTGGACAGAGAGGGGGAGACCCAGTACTTC. This translates into CASSQVDREGETQYF. The chain is built from TRBV4-1 and TRBJ2-5, with D perhaps matching TRBD1 (6 bases). Trimming left V 1 base short and J 5 bases short, with 14 bases between. Germline CDR1 reads MGHRA; CDR2 reads YSYEKL. This CDR3 has 15 residues.

CDR3 bases: TGCGCCAGCAGCCAAGAGGAATCGGGGTATAGCAATCAGCCCCAGCATTTT. It specifies CASSQEESGYSNQPQHF. The chain uses TRBV4-1 and TRBJ1-5, with unresolved D. Trimming removed 0 bases at V and 0 bases at J, with 12 bases between. This CDR3 comprises 17 residues. The germline V gene has CDR1 MGHRA and CDR2 YSYEKL.